The clone carrying this T cell receptor beta chain was detected ten times or more. The antigen remains unidentified. The ends were cut back, 3 bases at V and 0 bases at J, with 0 bases in the middle. CDR1 is SQVTM and CDR2 is ANQGSEA in the germline V gene. The CDR3 is made up of 12 amino acids. The source of the sample is a study of post-analysis software for immune sequencing data. Study-wide results and caveats: Roughly five TRBV segments were more frequent in patients than controls; TRBV5-6, TRBV5-1 and TRBV20-1 belonged to this group. Among multiple sclerosis patients, normalized Chao1 diversity was significantly below that of controls.

Prepared TCR beta cDNA libraries contained unique molecular identifiers. The source material, about 0.9 to 11 million T cells, gave rise to 500,000 or so cDNA molecules. TCRdb recomputed calls from the PCR reads with MiXCR, one row per CDR3 protein. The sample lists about 540,000 distinct CDR3 sequences, roughly 34% occurring once. The chain combines TRBV29-1 with TRBJ2-6; the D is unclear. The receptor comes from a girl younger than 18 with multiple sclerosis. Sample: blood. The CDR3 coding sequence is TGCAGCGTTGACTCTGGGGCCAACGTCCTGACTTTC. This encodes CSVDSGANVLTF.